This entry features one T cell receptor (beta chain) sequence. This CDR3 has 17 residues. With 0 bases removed from V and 0 bases from J, the gap between germline ends came to 12 bases. CDR1 LGHNA and CDR2 YSLEER come from the germline V gene. The record originates from a study of identical twins. Using its own MiXCR run on the 5' RACE reads, TCRdb lists one record per CDR3 protein. The sample lists approximately 700,000 distinct CDR3 sequences, roughly 18% seen once, with around 13% in the top ten. These same data were also listed under a study on T cells expressing NK-cell markers.

The source of this sequence is a woman aged 18-30 years in good health. V usage is TRBV4-3 and J usage is TRBJ2-4; a weak D match, TRBD2 (6 bases). Source material: PBMCs. The CDR3 spells CASSQERREIAKNIQYF. The CDR3 DNA follows: TGCGCCAGCAGCCAAGAAAGACGGGAGATAGCCAAAAACATTCAGTACTTC.